This entry is about one T cell receptor beta chain. CDR3 length equals 17 residues. J was trimmed by 8 bases and V by 6 bases; bases with no gene match: 11. Germline V gene lookup returns CDR1 ENHRY and CDR2 SYGVKD. This record belongs to a study of technical replicates of blood from several donors. The table came from immunoSEQ multiplex PCR; TCRdb's copy has only in-frame clones and leaves some out. Of more than 95,000 clones in the sample, about 96% are singletons; the top ten hold around 0.21%. J is TRBJ2-1 and V is TRBV10-3, with TRBD2 matching over 15 bases. The clonotype was recovered from a human donor in good health. Input material: T cells isolated from PBMCs. The CDR3 here is CAISPGLAGGSSHEQFF. The CDR3 nucleotides read TGTGCCATCAGCCCGGGACTAGCGGGGGGATCGAGCCATGAGCAGTTCTTC.